This T cell receptor (beta chain) was sequenced for a study of blood T cell repertoires in COVID-19 (dated by TCRdb to about 2020). Broadly, across the study: Samples from collaborators originated in the United States, Italy and Spain and spanned both the acute and convalescent phases of COVID-19. Samples were obtained from the ongoing ImmuneRACE study (first 160 participants) and from over 1,000 subjects provided by 6 global collaborators. The repertoires were released in a freely available public database intended as a resource for research on the immune response to SARS-CoV-2. The material from the prospective study consisted of cDNA or gDNA derived from T cells, B-cell-depleted T cells, or PBMCs. Nearly every sample came with metadata listing a de-identified subject ID, COVID-19 status, age in years and sex. Subjects who had been exposed to COVID-19, were actively infected with it, or had recovered from it provided the deeply sampled blood TCRbeta repertoires that made up the dataset. HLA class I and class II types, where available, came from metadata supplied by the sample provider rather than from assay-based typing.

TCRbeta CDR3 regions were amplified from genomic DNA by means of the immunoSEQ Assay, a bias-controlled multiplex PCR. Per the authors' processing: Nucleated cell counts per sample were estimated from amplification of reference gene primers within the assay. To quantify the absolute abundance of each unique TCRbeta CDR3 rearrangement, sequence reads were collapsed and filtered. For each sample, productive Simpson clonality was calculated by taking the square root of Simpson's diversity index across productive rearrangements. This immuneACCESS table, as held by TCRdb, lists in-frame sequences with V and J called but not all clones. Of the missing ones, under half trace to an unresolved V gene in checked studies; the others have no known cause. The V and J calls and clone size were taken over from that table, and D and trimming were inferred from the DNA. For this sample there are roughly 130,000 clones; over 85% appear just once. Clones ranked in the top ten supply approximately 3.5% of the sample.

Details on this clone: The target of this receptor is not known. No base quality values were provided; no much bigger clone lies one nucleotide off.

Trimming leaves V shorter by 4 bases and J shorter by 4 bases, with the junction holding 5 bases beyond the gene matches. Via the germline V gene (reference sequence), CDR1 is SGHKS and CDR2 YYEKEE. Its CDR3 holds 15 amino acids, cysteine through phenylalanine. The retained sequence is limited to the CDR3, 45 bases, with the frame set at the first base. Whole blood was collected in K2EDTA tubes by collaborating institutions according to the institutions' own protocols. Collaborator samples were shipped for TCRbeta analysis as frozen whole blood, isolated PBMCs, or DNA extracted from either sample type. Beyond this particular receptor, the publication reports: How much clinical and demographic metadata was included differed by source and by participant, and the metadata was provided uncurated.

The sequence was collected from a man aged 50 to 59 with active COVID-19. Recombination joined TRBV5-5 with TRBJ1-4, and 9 junctional nucleotides match TRBD1. Sequencing was carried out using peripheral blood. The DNA sequence is given as TGTGCCAGCAGCACTCGACAGGGGGGTAATGAAAAACTGTTTTTT. Protein translation: CASSTRQGGNEKLFF. The entire variable domain, with the stretches around the CDR3 drawn from the reference TRBV5-5 and TRBJ1-4 proteins, is DAGVTQSPTHLIKTRGQQVTLRCSPISGHKSVSWYQQVLGQGPQFIFQYYEKEERGRGNFPDRFSARQFPNYSSELNVNALLLGDSALYLCASSTRQGGNEKLFFGSGTQLSVL.